What follows is one TCR beta chain and its context. Method: immunoSEQ multiplex PCR; TCRdb's copy keeps in-frame clones and lacks some. The table shows approximately 660,000 clones, with roughly 88% occurring only once. V lost 4 bases and J lost 7; bases outside the gene matches: 13. Germline CDR1 is SGDLS and CDR2 is YYNGEE. The CDR3 sequence is 15 residues long. The source of the sample is a study of shared T cell receptors in the human thymus. These data were also filed under a second study, of human thymus T cells. In that study: Serving as donors were healthy Finnish infants, each of whom was having open corrective surgery for congenital heart defects. Thymic samples were excised during corrective heart operations. Gene usage (both V and J) appeared biased in thymic and blood repertoires.

This sequence originates from a boy under two years old with a congenital heart defect. The chain recombines TRBV9 with TRBJ2-7, with TRBD2 identical over 8 bases. Sample: thymocytes. CDR3 in DNA: TGTGCCAGCAGCCCCAACCCGGGAGGGAAGAGTGAGCAGTACTTC. It encodes CASSPNPGGKSEQYF.